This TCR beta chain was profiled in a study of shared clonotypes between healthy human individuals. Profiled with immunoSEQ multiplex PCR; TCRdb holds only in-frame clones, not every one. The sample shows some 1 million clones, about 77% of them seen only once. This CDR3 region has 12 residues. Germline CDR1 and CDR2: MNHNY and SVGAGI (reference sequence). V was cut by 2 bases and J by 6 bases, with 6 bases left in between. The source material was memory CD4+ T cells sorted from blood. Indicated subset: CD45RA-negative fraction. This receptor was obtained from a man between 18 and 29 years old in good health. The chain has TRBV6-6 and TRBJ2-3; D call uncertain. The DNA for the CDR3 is TGTGCCAGCAGTTACCCCGCGGATACGCAGTATTTT. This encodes CASSYPADTQYF.